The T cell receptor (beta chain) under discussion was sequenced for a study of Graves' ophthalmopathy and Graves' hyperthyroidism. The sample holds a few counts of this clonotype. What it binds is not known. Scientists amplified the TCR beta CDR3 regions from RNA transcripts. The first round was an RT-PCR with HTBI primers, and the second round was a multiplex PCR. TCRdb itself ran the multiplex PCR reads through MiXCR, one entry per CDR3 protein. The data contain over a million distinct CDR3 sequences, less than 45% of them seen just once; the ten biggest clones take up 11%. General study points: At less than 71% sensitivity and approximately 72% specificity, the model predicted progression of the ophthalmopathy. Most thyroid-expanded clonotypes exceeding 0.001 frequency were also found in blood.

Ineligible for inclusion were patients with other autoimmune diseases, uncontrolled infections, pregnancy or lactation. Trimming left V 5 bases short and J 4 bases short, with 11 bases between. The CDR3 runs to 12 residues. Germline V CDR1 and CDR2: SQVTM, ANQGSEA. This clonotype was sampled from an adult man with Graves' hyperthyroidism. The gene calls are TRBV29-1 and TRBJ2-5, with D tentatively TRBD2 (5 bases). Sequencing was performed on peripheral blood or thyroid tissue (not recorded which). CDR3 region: CSVLIRGETQYF. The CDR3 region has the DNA TGCAGCGTTCTTATTCGGGGAGAGACCCAGTACTTC.